The T cell receptor beta chain described here comes from a study of T cells in Graves' hyperthyroidism and ophthalmopathy (dated by TCRdb to between 2018 and 2021). With respect to the entire study: Peripheral blood was collected at initial diagnosis, before any treatment. To identify distinguishing TCR V-J signatures, a discovery cohort of roughly 100 patients was used, comprising under 45 with Graves' ophthalmopathy and about 59 with stable Graves' hyperthyroidism. Whether ophthalmopathy could be predicted prospectively was tested in an independent validation cohort made up of 18 to 20 hyperthyroidism patients plus 17 patients who later progressed to ophthalmopathy. The 95 to 100 discovery patients were randomly divided into training and test sets at a 7:3 ratio. Thyroid tissue and blood T-cell repertoires from six Graves' hyperthyroidism patients were also compared in the study. Once sampling was done, hyperthyroidism patients were given methimazole at a starting dose of 30 mg daily, whereas ophthalmopathy patients were given high-dose intravenous methylprednisolone. The paper describes TCR Vbeta CDR3 sequencing of 135 peripheral blood samples, made up of 40 to 45 ophthalmopathy patients, some 80 hyperthyroidism patients and 17 progressor patients.

In its sample, this clonotype was seen a few times. Its antigen is not yet known. There are no base qualities to consult, and no much larger clone falls within one base. CDR3 length: 14 amino acids, cysteine to phenylalanine. Just the 42-base CDR3 DNA is kept, in frame starting at base 1. The germline V gene (reference sequence) yields LGHDT for CDR1 and YNNKEL for CDR2. Trimming at the junction amounts to 1 base on V and 8 bases on J, and the germline ends lie 11 bases apart. Ophthalmopathy patients had moderately to severely active disease, Clinical Activity Score of at least 3, NOSPECS grade of at least 4, and duration under 3 months. Any patient with an uncontrolled infection, another autoimmune disease, pregnancy or lactation was excluded. Diagnoses were established on the basis of clinical symptoms, serum thyroxine and TRAb, thyroid ultrasound, and orbital computed tomography. Ficoll-Paque density gradient centrifugation was used to isolate PBMCs from around 9.1 ml of fresh peripheral blood. Total RNA was extracted using Trizol reagent, and RNA quality was assessed on an Agilent 2100 Bioanalyzer.

What the authors observed across the whole study: Sample size was not statistically predetermined, and blinding of investigators to group allocation was not performed. Most expanded thyroid clonotypes (frequency above 0.001) were also detected in blood, a finding suggesting that blood repertoires may reflect thyroid immune responses. In validation, the model predicted progression to ophthalmopathy with roughly 70% sensitivity and 72% to 85% specificity, a median of 6.5 months before onset. In cross-validation, a model built on a 13 V-J signature told ophthalmopathy apart from stable hyperthyroidism with roughly 87% sensitivity and about 81% specificity, and in testing the same model reached 80%/75%.

Amplification of TCR beta CDR3 regions was carried out from RNA transcripts. The TCR CDR3 was subjected to a first round of RT-PCR using the HTBI primer set and the Qiagen OneStep RT-PCR kit. Libraries were constructed in a second round of multiplex PCR, after which size selection and purification were carried out. The libraries were sequenced on an Illumina HiSeq2000 using paired-end 100 bp reads. Regarding the original processing steps: Raw data were processed with SOAPnuke, discarding reads with adapters, uncalled bases, mean Phred below 15, or no exact constant-primer or identifier match. High-quality paired reads were merged with COPE v1.2.5, and unique nucleotide sequences were defined as clonotypes. Clonotypes were aligned to IMGT TRBV, TRBD and TRBJ reference segments using MiTCR v1.1. Analysis was restricted to V-J combinations with a frequency above 0.0001, which covered just over 98% of repertoires. A TCS score was defined as the ratio of F50 (clonal expansion) to E x V (chaos), with BLOSUM62-based TCRdist applied between CDR3 peptides within each V-J. Welch's t-statistics and random forest reduced just over 500 V-J features to about 13, which were used in a naive Bayes classifier (R e1071). TCRdb handled the public reads itself, with Q25 trimming in fastp and clone calling in MiXCR, and kept productive beta chains. Rows are unified per CDR3 protein, each entry keeping the most common DNA and genes. None of the V and J calls come from the authors' own analysis; TCRdb made them. This sample holds some 650,000 distinct CDR3 sequences; approximately 16% were observed only once. The ten largest make up less than 3.5% of the sample.

Sequenced sample: blood. This clonotype originated in a woman aged 40-49 years with Graves' ophthalmopathy. The chain is made from TRBV3-1 and TRBJ1-4; no confident D gene assignment can be made. The DNA sequence is as follows: TGTGCCAGCAGCCAAGGGCCTTCGGGGGAAAAACTGTTTTTT. This encodes CASSQGPSGEKLFF.